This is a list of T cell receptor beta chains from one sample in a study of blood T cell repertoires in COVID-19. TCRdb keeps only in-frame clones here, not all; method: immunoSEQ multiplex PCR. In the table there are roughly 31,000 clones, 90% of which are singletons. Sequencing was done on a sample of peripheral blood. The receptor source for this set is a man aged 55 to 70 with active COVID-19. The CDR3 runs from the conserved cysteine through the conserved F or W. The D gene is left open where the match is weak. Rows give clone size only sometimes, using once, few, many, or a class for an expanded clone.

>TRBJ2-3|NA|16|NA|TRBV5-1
TGCGCCAGCAGCTTGGGTGGGGGGAAACACACAGATACGCAGTATTTT
CASSLGGGKHTDTQYF
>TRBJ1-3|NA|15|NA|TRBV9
TGTGCCAGCAGCCCATCAGGGGTGGCTGGAAACACCATATATTTT
CASSPSGVAGNTIYF
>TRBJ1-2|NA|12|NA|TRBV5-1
TGCGCCAGCAGCTTGGCAGGGGATGGCTACACCTTC
CASSLAGDGYTF
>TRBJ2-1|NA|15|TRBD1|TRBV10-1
TGCGCCAGCAGCCCGGCCGGAACAGGGGGCAATGAGCAGTTCTTC
CASSPAGTGGNEQFF
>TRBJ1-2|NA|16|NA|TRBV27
TGTGCCAGCAGCCCCTCGGATGCAGGGCGCGTCTATGGCTACACCTTC
CASSPSDAGRVYGYTF
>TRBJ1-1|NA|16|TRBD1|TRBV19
TGTGCCAGTAGTGCCATGGGACAGGAGTTGAACACTGAAGCTTTCTTT
CASSAMGQELNTEAFF
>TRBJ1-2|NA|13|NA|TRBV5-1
TGCGCCAGCAGCTTTGGGGCCTACTATGGCTACACCTTC
CASSFGAYYGYTF
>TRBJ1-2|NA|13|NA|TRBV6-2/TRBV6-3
TGTGCCAGCCGTTACGGGCCAGCAGTAGGCTACACCTTC
CASRYGPAVGYTF
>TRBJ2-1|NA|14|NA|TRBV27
TGTGCCAGCAGTATCCGACGGGGCTACAATGAGCAGTTCTTC
CASSIRRGYNEQFF
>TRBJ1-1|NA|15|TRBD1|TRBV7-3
TGTGCCAGCAGCAAAACAGGGGCCGCTGCCACTGAAGCTTTCTTT
CASSKTGAAATEAFF
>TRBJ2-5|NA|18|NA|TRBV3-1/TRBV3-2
TGTGCCAGCAGCCAAGATATCCCGGGGGGCTCCCTCCAAGAGACCCAGTACTTC
CASSQDIPGGSLQETQYF
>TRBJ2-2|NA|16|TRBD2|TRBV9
TGTGCCAGCAGCCCCACACTAGCGGAGAACACCGGGGAGCTGTTTTTT
CASSPTLAENTGELFF
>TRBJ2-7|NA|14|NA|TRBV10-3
TGTGCCATCAGTGATCTTGGAGGGATCTACGAGCAGTACTTC
CAISDLGGIYEQYF
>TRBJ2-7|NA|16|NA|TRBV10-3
TGTGCCATCAGTGGTGTCATCCGGACTCTACCCTACGAGCAGTACTTC
CAISGVIRTLPYEQYF
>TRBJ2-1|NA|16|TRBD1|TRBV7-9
TGTGCCAGCAGCTTAGGACAGGGGGATCCACTTAATGAGCAGTTCTTC
CASSLGQGDPLNEQFF
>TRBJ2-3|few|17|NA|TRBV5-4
TGTGCCAGCAGCTTTGGTAACCGCCGGTCGGGCACAGATACGCAGTATTTT
CASSFGNRRSGTDTQYF
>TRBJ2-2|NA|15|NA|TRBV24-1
TGTGCCACCCAGGGTGGGGGCGCCGGCACCGGGGAGCTGTTTTTT
CATQGGGAGTGELFF
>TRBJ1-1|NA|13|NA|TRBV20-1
TGCAGTGCTAGTGTCGGACAGACCACTGAAGCTTTCTTT
CSASVGQTTEAFF
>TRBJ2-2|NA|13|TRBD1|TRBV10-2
TGCGCCAGCAGGGACAGGTACACCGGGGAGCTGTTTTTT
CASRDRYTGELFF
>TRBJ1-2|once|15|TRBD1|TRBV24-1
TGTGCCACCAGTGATTGGACAGGCGGCGTTTATGGCTACACCTTC
CATSDWTGGVYGYTF
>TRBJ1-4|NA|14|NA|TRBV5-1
TGCGCCAGCAGCTTGGGGGCGGGTAATGAAAAACTGTTTTTT
CASSLGAGNEKLFF
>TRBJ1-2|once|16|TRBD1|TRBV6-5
TGTGCCAGCAGTTACGTCCGGACAGGGGGAAGCTATGGCTACACCTTC
CASSYVRTGGSYGYTF
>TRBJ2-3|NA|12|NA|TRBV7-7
TGTGCTAGCAGCCGGTCAGGGCAGGAGCTGTATTTT
CASSRSGQELYF
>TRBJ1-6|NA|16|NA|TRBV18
TGTGCCAGCTCACCACGGCAAGGGGCGGCCGATTCACCCCTCCACTTT
CASSPRQGAADSPLHF
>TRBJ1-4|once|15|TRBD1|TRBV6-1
TGTGCCAGCAGTGAAGCGAGGGACAGTAATGAAAAACTGTTTTTT
CASSEARDSNEKLFF
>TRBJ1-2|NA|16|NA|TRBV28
TGTGCCAGCAGTATTCAGGAGGGTTGGGGTCTCTATGGCTACACCTTC
CASSIQEGWGLYGYTF
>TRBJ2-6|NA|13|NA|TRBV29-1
TGCAGCGTTTGGCACTCTGGGGCCAACGTCCTGACTTTC
CSVWHSGANVLTF
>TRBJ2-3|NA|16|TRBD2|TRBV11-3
TGTGCCAGCAGCCCCGGACTAGCGGCTAGCACAGATACGCAGTATTTT
CASSPGLAASTDTQYF
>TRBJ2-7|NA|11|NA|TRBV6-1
TGTGCCAGCAGTGAAGCAAATATCGTGTACTTC
CASSEANIVYF
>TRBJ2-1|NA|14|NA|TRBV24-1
TGTGCCACGGGGGGGCTAGAAGCCTCCAGTGAGCAGTTCTTC
CATGGLEASSEQFF
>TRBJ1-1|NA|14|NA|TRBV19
TGTGCCAGTAGTACCGAGGTCGTTAACACTGAAGCTTTCTTT
CASSTEVVNTEAFF
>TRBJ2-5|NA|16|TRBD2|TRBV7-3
TGTGCCAGCAGCCCAGCGGGTAGCGGGGGGTTAGAGACCCAGTACTTC
CASSPAGSGGLETQYF
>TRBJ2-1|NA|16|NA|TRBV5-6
TGTGCCAGCAGCCGAGGCCTCATTGGCTCCTACAATGAGCAGTTCTTC
CASSRGLIGSYNEQFF
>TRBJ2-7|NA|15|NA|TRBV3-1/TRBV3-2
TGTGCCAGCAGCTCCGGCGGGGCTAGCTCCTACGAGCAGTACTTC
CASSSGGASSYEQYF
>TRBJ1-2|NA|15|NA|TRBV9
TGTGCCAGCAGCCCCTCTGGGGGGGGAAACTATGGCTACACCTTC
CASSPSGGGNYGYTF
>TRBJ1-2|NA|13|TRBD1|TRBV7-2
TGTGCCAGCAGCGTCGACAGGGGGTATGGCTACACCTTC
CASSVDRGYGYTF
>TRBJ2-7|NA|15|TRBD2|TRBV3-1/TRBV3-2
TGTGCCAGCAGCCAAGTTTGGGAGGGGCCCTACGAGCAGTACTTC
CASSQVWEGPYEQYF
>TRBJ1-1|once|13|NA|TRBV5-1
TGCGCCAGCAGCAGGGGAGGAAGCACTGAAGCTTTCTTT
CASSRGGSTEAFF
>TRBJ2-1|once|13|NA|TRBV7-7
TGTGCCAGCAGCTTTGCTAGAGAGGATGAGCAGTTCTTC
CASSFAREDEQFF
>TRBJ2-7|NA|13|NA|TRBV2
TGTGCCAGCACCCGAAGGGGGACCTACGAGCAGTACTTC
CASTRRGTYEQYF